In its sample, the clone carrying this T cell receptor beta chain was seen a few times. Its antigen is unknown. Unique molecular identifiers were used to barcode this TCRbeta library. MiXCR, applied by TCRdb to the PCR reads, yields one record per CDR3 protein. The sample lists about 310,000 distinct CDR3 sequences; around 20% were seen once. Germline loops: CDR1 SGHRS, CDR2 YFSETQ. The CDR3 is 14 residues long. Trimming pared 6 bases from V and 1 base from J, leaving 14 bases between. This entry comes from a study of T-cell reconstitution after alpha-beta-depleted transplantation in children. Points from the study as a whole: Several hundred expanded graft clones reportedly gave rise to the alpha-beta T cells present about two months after transplant.

This specimen was PBMCs, mostly from graft donor cells, taken 180 days after TCRalphabeta/CD19-depleted stem cell transplant. The chain has TRBV5-1 and TRBJ2-7; a possible D gene is TRBD1 (5 bases). The receptor was derived from a male patient aged 10-17 years who had a stem cell transplant for acute lymphoblastic leukemia, so the T cells may come from the graft donor. The CDR3 sequence is CASTPRVSSYEQYF. CDR3 DNA: TGCGCCAGCACTCCCAGGGTTAGTTCCTACGAGCAGTACTTC. Combining the CDR3 with reference TRBV5-1 and TRBJ2-7 gives the whole variable domain KAGVTQTPRYLIKTRGQQVTLSCSPISGHRSVSWYQQTPGQGLQFLFEYFSETQRNKGNFPGRFSGRQFSNSRSEMNVSTLELGDSALYLCASTPRVSSYEQYFGPGTRLTVT.